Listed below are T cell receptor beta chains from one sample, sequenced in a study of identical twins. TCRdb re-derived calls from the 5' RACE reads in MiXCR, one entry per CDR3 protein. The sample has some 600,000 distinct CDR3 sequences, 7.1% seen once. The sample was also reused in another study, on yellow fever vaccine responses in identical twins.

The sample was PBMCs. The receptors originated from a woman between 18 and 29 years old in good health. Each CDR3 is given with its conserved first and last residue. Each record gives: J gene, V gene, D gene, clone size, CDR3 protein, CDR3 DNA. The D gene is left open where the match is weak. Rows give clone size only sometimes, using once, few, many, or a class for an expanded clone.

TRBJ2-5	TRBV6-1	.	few	CASMLWETQYF	TGTGCCAGCATGCTCTGGGAGACCCAGTACTTC
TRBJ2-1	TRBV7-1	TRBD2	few	CASSSNPGLASIGAYSSYNEQFF	TGTGCCAGCAGCTCCAATCCAGGACTAGCGAGTATTGGGGCCTATAGCTCCTACAATGAGCAGTTCTTC
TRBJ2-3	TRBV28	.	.	CATLEAGQKSHHF	TGTGCCACGCTCGAGGCAGGGCAAAAGAGTCATCATTTT
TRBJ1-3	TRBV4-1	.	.	CASSQGEQKLNTIYF	TGCGCCAGCAGCCAAGGAGAACAGAAACTAAACACCATATATTTT
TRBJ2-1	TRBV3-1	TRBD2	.	CASSQLAGDNEQFF	TGTGCCAGCAGCCAACTAGCGGGGGACAATGAGCAGTTCTTC
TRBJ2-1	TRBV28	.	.	CASSPGGIYNEQFF	TGTGCCAGCAGTCCCGGAGGGATTTACAATGAGCAGTTCTTC
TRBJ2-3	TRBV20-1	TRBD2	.	CSARGLAGGPTVADTQYF	TGCAGTGCTAGAGGGCTAGCGGGGGGGCCTACGGTGGCAGATACGCAGTATTTT
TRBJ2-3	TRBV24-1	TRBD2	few	CATSDLSSGRRADTQYF	TGTGCCACCAGTGATTTGTCCAGCGGGAGACGGGCAGATACGCAGTATTTT
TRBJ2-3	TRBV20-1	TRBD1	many	CRGQGDTDTQYF	TGCAGGGGACAGGGAGACACAGATACGCAGTATTTT
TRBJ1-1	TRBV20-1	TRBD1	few	CSARKQGETEAFF	TGCAGTGCTAGAAAACAGGGGGAAACTGAAGCTTTCTTT
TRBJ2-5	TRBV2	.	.	CASSQTGLVQETQYF	TGTGCCAGCAGTCAAACAGGACTGGTCCAAGAGACCCAGTACTTC
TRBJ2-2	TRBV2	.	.	CASSEVSTGSGELFF	TGTGCCAGCAGCGAGGTCTCAACAGGGTCCGGGGAGCTGTTTTTT
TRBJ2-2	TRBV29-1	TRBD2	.	CSVALTSGSRGYTGELFF	TGCAGCGTCGCTCTTACTAGCGGGAGTAGAGGGTACACCGGGGAGCTGTTTTTT
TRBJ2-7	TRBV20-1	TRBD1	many	CSAQDREYEQYF	TGCAGTGCCCAGGACAGGGAATACGAGCAGTACTTC
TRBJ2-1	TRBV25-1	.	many	CASSYGNNEQFF	TGTGCCAGCAGCTACGGGAACAATGAGCAGTTCTTC
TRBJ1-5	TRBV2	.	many	CASSEGNKQGQPQHF	TGTGCCAGCAGTGAAGGAAATAAACAGGGCCAGCCCCAGCATTTT
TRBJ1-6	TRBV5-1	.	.	CASSGSDNSPLHF	TGCGCCAGCAGTGGGTCTGATAATTCACCCCTCCACTTT
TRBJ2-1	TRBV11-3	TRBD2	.	CASSLSLAGGSYNEQFF	TGTGCCAGCAGCTTATCACTAGCGGGAGGGTCTTACAATGAGCAGTTCTTC
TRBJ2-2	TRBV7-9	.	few	CASSLSRANTGELFF	TGTGCCAGCAGCTTATCCAGGGCTAACACCGGGGAGCTGTTTTTT
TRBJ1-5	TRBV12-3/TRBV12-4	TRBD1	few	CASRGQGNSNQPQHF	TGTGCCAGCAGAGGACAGGGAAATAGCAATCAGCCCCAGCATTTT
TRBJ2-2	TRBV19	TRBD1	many	CASSDYRGRGTGELFF	TGTGCCAGTAGTGACTACAGGGGGCGCGGAACCGGGGAGCTGTTTTTT
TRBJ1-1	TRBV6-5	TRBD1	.	CASSYSRTGDNTEAFF	TGTGCCAGCAGTTACTCCCGGACAGGGGACAACACTGAAGCTTTCTTT
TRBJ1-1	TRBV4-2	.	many	CASSQGKALGTEAFF	TGTGCCAGCAGCCAAGGTAAAGCACTGGGCACTGAAGCTTTCTTT
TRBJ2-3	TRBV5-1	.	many	CASSLNGIAQGTDTQYF	TGCGCCAGCAGCCTAAACGGAATAGCGCAAGGCACAGATACGCAGTATTTT
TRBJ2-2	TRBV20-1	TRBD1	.	CSAPGQGPGELFF	TGCAGTGCTCCGGGACAGGGTCCCGGGGAGCTGTTTTTT
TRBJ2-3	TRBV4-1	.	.	CASSQERRRPGLITDTQYF	TGCGCCAGCAGCCAAGAAAGAAGGAGACCGGGACTCATCACAGATACGCAGTATTTT
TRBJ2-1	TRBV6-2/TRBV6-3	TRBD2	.	CASSYSGRAVGEQFF	TGTGCCAGCAGTTATAGCGGGAGGGCCGTAGGTGAGCAGTTCTTC
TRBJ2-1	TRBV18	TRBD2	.	CASSPSGSVFNEQFF	TGTGCCAGCTCACCCAGCGGGAGTGTTTTCAATGAGCAGTTCTTC